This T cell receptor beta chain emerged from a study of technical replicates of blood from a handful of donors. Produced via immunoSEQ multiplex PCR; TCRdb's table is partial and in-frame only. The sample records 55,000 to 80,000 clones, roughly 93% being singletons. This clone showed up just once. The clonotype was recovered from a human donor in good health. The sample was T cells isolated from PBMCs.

The CDR3 DNA reads TGTGCCAGCAGCCCGGGGACACACGGTCTAGGCTACACCTTC. This codes for CASSPGTHGLGYTF. The chain uses TRBV7-2 and TRBJ1-2; D is possibly TRBD1 (6 bases). Trimming stripped 5 bases from V and 8 bases from J, with 18 bases between. This CDR3 spans 14 amino acids. Germline V lookup: CDR1 SGHTA, CDR2 FQGNSA.